A selection of T cell receptor beta chains follows, all from one sample in a study of T cell responses to AZD1222 COVID-19 vaccine. Libraries were prepared by immunoSEQ multiplex PCR; TCRdb keeps only in-frame clonotypes and omits some of them. The sample records some 120,000 clones, about 94% being singletons. Sequenced material: peripheral blood, taken on day 0 of AZD1222 vaccination. Every receptor here comes from an adult in good health. Both conserved end residues are part of each CDR3. A D gene is named only where the DNA matches it firmly. Clone size is shown for a subset of rows, as once, few, many or a class of expanded clone.

j_call v_call clone_size d_call cdr3_aa cdr3_nt
TRBJ2-1 TRBV7-6 once TRBD2 CASSRPNRGTSGYNEQFF TGTGCCAGCAGCCGCCCCAACCGGGGGACTAGCGGTTACAATGAGCAGTTCTTC
TRBJ2-2 TRBV10-2 . . CATDSNTGELFF TGCGCCACCGACAGTAACACCGGGGAGCTGTTTTTT
TRBJ2-1 TRBV15 . . CATSTGNYNEQFF TGTGCCACCAGCACAGGGAATTACAATGAGCAGTTCTTC
TRBJ1-5 TRBV19 . TRBD1 CASSNYLDGTGVNQPQHF TGTGCCAGTAGTAATTACCTAGATGGGACAGGAGTTAATCAGCCCCAGCATTTT
TRBJ1-2 TRBV19 . . CASSRGLANYGYTF TGTGCCAGTAGTAGGGGATTAGCTAACTATGGCTACACCTTC
TRBJ1-1 TRBV5-6 . . CASSLEMNTEAFF TGTGCCAGCAGCTTAGAAATGAACACTGAAGCTTTCTTT
TRBJ1-3 TRBV9 . TRBD1 CASGQGSGNTIYF TGTGCCAGCGGACAGGGTTCTGGAAACACCATATATTTT
TRBJ2-7 TRBV7-9 . TRBD1 CASSSPGQGASYEQYF TGTGCCAGCAGCTCACCGGGACAGGGGGCCTCCTACGAGCAGTACTTC
TRBJ1-1 TRBV5-1 . . CASSSLGITEAFF TGCGCCAGCAGCTCTTTGGGGATCACTGAAGCTTTCTTT
TRBJ1-6 TRBV30 few . CAWTGRSGPLHF TGTGCCTGGACAGGGCGGTCGGGACCCCTCCACTTT
TRBJ1-4 TRBV12-3/TRBV12-4 . TRBD1 CASSPQTGILFF TGTGCCAGCAGTCCGCAGACAGGGATTCTGTTTTTT
TRBJ1-4 TRBV6-1 . . CASSPVGREKLFF TGTGCCAGCAGCCCCGTGGGAAGAGAAAAACTGTTTTTT
TRBJ1-4 TRBV18 . . CASFDAVNEKLFF TGTGCCAGCTTTGATGCCGTTAATGAAAAACTGTTTTTT
TRBJ2-5 TRBV19 . TRBD2 CASRGGAFSETQYF TGTGCCAGTCGCGGGGGGGCCTTTTCAGAGACCCAGTACTTC
TRBJ2-2 TRBV18 . . CASSPQGPSNTGELFF TGTGCCAGCTCACCACAGGGTCCTTCGAACACCGGGGAGCTGTTTTTT
TRBJ1-6 TRBV19 . . CASTQSGVPYNSPLHF TGTGCCAGTACCCAATCGGGGGTTCCCTATAATTCACCCCTCCACTTT
TRBJ2-5 TRBV15 . TRBD1 CATSRGGGQGALGPQETQYF TGTGCCACCAGCAGAGGTGGAGGGCAGGGGGCGCTGGGTCCACAAGAGACCCAGTACTTC
TRBJ1-2 TRBV28 . . CASSRGGGYTF TGTGCCAGCAGTCGAGGCGGCGGCTACACCTTC
TRBJ1-2 TRBV9 . . CASSGGVTIYGYTF TGTGCCAGCAGCGGTGGTGTCACGATCTATGGCTACACCTTC
TRBJ1-5 TRBV12-5 once TRBD1 CASGLGQGYFQPQHF TGTGCTAGTGGTCTGGGACAGGGGTATTTTCAGCCCCAGCATTTT
TRBJ2-7 TRBV6-4 . TRBD2 CASLKSAGYEQYF TGTGCCAGTCTAAAGTCAGCGGGGTACGAGCAGTACTTC
TRBJ2-5 TRBV5-4 . . CASSDSFRGTQYF TGTGCCAGCAGCGACAGTTTTAGGGGGACCCAGTACTTC
TRBJ1-1 TRBV7-6 . . CASSRLMARDNTEAFF TGTGCCAGCAGCAGACTCATGGCGAGGGATAACACTGAAGCTTTCTTT
TRBJ1-1 TRBV18 . . CASSETSAGTEAFF TGTGCCAGCTCAGAAACCTCGGCGGGCACTGAAGCTTTCTTT
TRBJ2-2 TRBV6-5 . . CASSRQTNTGELFF TGTGCCAGCAGTAGACAGACGAACACCGGGGAGCTGTTTTTT
TRBJ2-7 TRBV5-4 . . CASSLERETSYEQYF TGTGCCAGCAGCTTGGAGAGGGAAACGAGCTACGAGCAGTACTTC
TRBJ1-2 TRBV3-1/TRBV3-2 . TRBD1 CASSGRVQGGGGYTF TGTGCCAGCAGCGGACGCGTGCAGGGGGGAGGTGGCTACACCTTC
TRBJ1-6 TRBV27 once . CASSLRWRINSPLHF TGTGCCAGCAGTTTAAGGTGGCGGATAAATTCACCCCTCCACTTT
TRBJ1-2 TRBV11-2 . . CASSFLGVDYGYTF TGTGCCAGCAGCTTCTTAGGAGTTGACTATGGCTACACCTTC
TRBJ2-5 TRBV19 . TRBD2 CASSKQRGALLQETQYF TGTGCCAGTAGTAAACAGCGGGGGGCACTGCTCCAAGAGACCCAGTACTTC
TRBJ2-3 TRBV5-1 . . CASIGGAGTDTQYF TGCGCCAGCATCGGCGGTGCCGGCACAGATACGCAGTATTTT
TRBJ1-5 TRBV12-3/TRBV12-4 once . CASSVLRSTQHF TGTGCCAGCAGTGTCCTTAGGTCTACACAGCATTTT
TRBJ1-1 TRBV11-2 . . CASSAEAGTGNTEAFF TGTGCCAGCAGCGCCGAAGCCGGGACGGGGAACACTGAAGCTTTCTTT
TRBJ2-3 TRBV6-5 . . CASSYSRDTTQYF TGTGCCAGCAGTTACTCGAGGGATACTACGCAGTATTTT
TRBJ2-5 TRBV7-9 . . CASTPLQGTQYF TGTGCCAGCACCCCCCTCCAAGGGACCCAGTACTTC
TRBJ1-1 TRBV5-6 . . CASSSLPGSTEAFF TGTGCCAGCAGCTCACTACCGGGGAGCACTGAAGCTTTCTTT
TRBJ1-6 TRBV10-1 . . CASSRTGNSPLHF TGCGCCAGCAGTAGAACAGGGAATTCACCCCTCCACTTT
TRBJ1-4 TRBV5-1 . . CASSLGFLNGGTNEKLFF TGCGCCAGCAGCTTGGGGTTTTTAAATGGGGGTACGAATGAAAAACTGTTTTTT
TRBJ1-2 TRBV29-1 . TRBD1 CSVGDRVYGYTF TGCAGCGTTGGTGACAGGGTCTATGGCTACACCTTC
TRBJ2-3 TRBV2 . TRBD1 CASGFSKDRASTDTQYF TGTGCCAGCGGGTTTTCTAAGGACAGGGCCTCCACAGATACGCAGTATTTT
TRBJ2-7 TRBV2 . . CASSISYEQYF TGTGCCAGCAGTATCTCCTACGAGCAGTACTTC
TRBJ1-1 TRBV6-5 . . CASTPSPSYNTEAFF TGTGCCAGCACCCCTAGTCCCTCCTACAACACTGAAGCTTTCTTT
TRBJ1-2 TRBV15 few . CATSRDGTTVYGYTF TGTGCCACCAGCAGAGATGGTACGACGGTTTATGGCTACACCTTC
TRBJ1-2 TRBV6-5 . TRBD1 CASSYQGTGGSYGYTF TGTGCCAGCAGTTACCAAGGGACAGGGGGGAGCTATGGCTACACCTTC
TRBJ2-3 TRBV7-6 . TRBD2 CASSSLAGGTDTQYF TGTGCCAGCAGCTCACTAGCGGGGGGCACAGATACGCAGTATTTT
TRBJ1-1 TRBV19 . . CASSPNTDVEAFF TGTGCCAGTAGTCCCAACACGGACGTGGAAGCTTTCTTT
TRBJ2-5 TRBV4-1 once TRBD2 CASSPLAGSYQETQYF TGCGCCAGCAGCCCCCTAGCGGGCTCGTACCAAGAGACCCAGTACTTC